Each of the 10 T cell receptor beta chains below was sequenced from the same sample in a study of blood T cell repertoires in COVID-19. The assay was immunoSEQ multiplex PCR, and TCRdb's table has in-frame clones only and misses some. The profile shows about 200,000 clones, 88% of them singletons. The sample comprised peripheral blood. Every receptor here comes from a man aged 50 to 59 with COVID-19, enrolled during active disease.

This chain joins TRBV6-5 and TRBJ2-5; D not resolved. Looked up from germline, CDR1 is MNHEY and CDR2 is SVGAGI. The CDR3 runs 13 residues. The V and J ends lost 7 bases and 5 bases respectively, with 14 bases between them. CDR3 protein: CASTVVAGETQYF. The DNA of the CDR3 is TGTGCCAGCACCGTCGTGGCAGGCGAGACCCAGTACTTC.

This chain joins TRBV24-1 and TRBJ2-3; TRBD2 agrees at 12 bases. Germline V gives CDR1 KGHDR, CDR2 SFDVKD. V dropped 4 bases and J dropped 2; count of bases not matched to a gene: 3. The CDR3 is 16 amino acids. The CDR3: CATSDGTSGHTDTQYF. For the CDR3, the DNA is TGTGCCACCAGTGACGGGACTAGCGGGCACACAGATACGCAGTATTTT.

The chain has TRBV6-5 and TRBJ1-2; no reliable D call. Germline V gene sequence: CDR1 MNHEY, CDR2 SVGAGI. CDR3 size: 15 residues. V was cut by 4 bases and J by 1 base, with 13 bases left in between. CDR3 loop: CASSSERRVNYGYTF. CDR3 bases: TGTGCCAGCAGTTCCGAGCGCCGGGTTAACTATGGCTACACCTTC.

This chain joins TRBV7-3 and TRBJ2-1; D gene unclear. CDR1 is SGHTA and CDR2 is FQGTGA in the germline V gene. This CDR3 contains 15 residues. The V end lost 2 bases, the J end lost 5 bases, and 13 bases lay between the germline ends. Here the CDR3 reads CASSLGSERDNEQFF. CDR3 nucleotide sequence: TGTGCCAGCAGCTTAGGTTCAGAGCGAGACAATGAGCAGTTCTTC.

The V gene is TRBV7-6, the J gene TRBJ2-5; 8 bases align to TRBD2. V trimming: 5 bases; J trimming: 2 bases; junction bases outside the gene matches: 4. The CDR3 is made up of 14 amino acids. Germline CDR1 SGHVS, CDR2 FNYEAQ. CDR3 residues: CASSATSGQETQYF. The CDR3 DNA reads TGTGCCAGCAGCGCAACTAGCGGACAAGAGACCCAGTACTTC.

V usage is TRBV9 and J usage is TRBJ2-2; 8 nucleotides match TRBD1. CDR1 and CDR2 (germline): SGDLS, YYNGEE. V shed 5 bases and J 4 bases; nucleotides not matched to a gene: 7. This CDR3 is built from 15 residues. The CDR3 loop is CASSNRGTGTGELFF. CDR3 sequence (DNA): TGTGCCAGCAGTAACAGGGGGACGGGCACCGGGGAGCTGTTTTTT.

V usage is TRBV19 and J usage is TRBJ2-1, with D perhaps matching TRBD1 (5 bases). The CDR3 consists of 18 residues. V gave up 0 bases and J gave up 7 bases, with 22 bases separating them. The V gene's germline CDR1 is LNHDA and CDR2 SQIVND (reference sequence). The CDR3: CASSIDHSLWGYGNEQFF. CDR3 DNA: TGTGCCAGTAGTATAGATCATAGCCTTTGGGGCTATGGGAATGAGCAGTTCTTC.

V gene TRBV12-3 or TRBV12-4 combines with J gene TRBJ2-1, with 7 bases that match TRBD2. The ends lost 6 bases at V and 12 bases at J; junction bases unmatched: 8. This CDR3 spans 12 amino acids. The CDR3: CASSLGLDGQFF. In DNA form, the CDR3 reads TGTGCCAGCAGCCTTGGACTAGATGGGCAGTTCTTC.

V usage is TRBV29-1 and J usage is TRBJ2-3; 12 bases map to TRBD1. This CDR3 spans 15 amino acids. In germline, CDR1 is SQVTM, CDR2 ANQGSEA. Trimming removed 5 bases from V and 5 bases from J; junction bases left unmatched: 8. Here the CDR3 DNA reads TGCAGCGTTCTCTCGGGACAGGGGGCAGGAGATACGCAGTATTTT. This gives the protein CSVLSGQGAGDTQYF.

J is TRBJ2-7 and V is TRBV23-1, with 9 positions matching TRBD1. TRBV23-1 is known as an ORF, though its function is uncertain. Germline trimming cut 6 bases from V and 3 bases from J; bases unmatched to any gene: 21. The CDR3 totals 19 residues. Here the CDR3 DNA reads TGCGCCAGCAGACGGCGGGGGACAGGGCTTTCCTTACAAAACTACGAGCAGTACTTC. Translation: CASRRRGTGLSLQNYEQYF.